This is a list of T cell receptor beta chains from one sample in a study of shared clonotypes between healthy human individuals. TCRdb's table, derived via immunoSEQ multiplex PCR, lists solely in-frame clones and lacks some. The table has about 1 million clones, around four fifths seen once; the top ten hold roughly 1.4%. Sequencing input: memory CD4+ T cells sorted from blood. These receptors all come from a man between 18 and 29 years old in good health. Both conserved end residues are part of each CDR3. The order of the fields is V gene, D gene, J gene, CDR3 protein. The D gene is left open where the match is weak.

v_gene: TRBV19
d_gene: .
j_gene: TRBJ1-6
CDR3aa: CASLERRGNSPLHF

v_gene: TRBV27
d_gene: .
j_gene: TRBJ1-3
CDR3aa: CASSTRYSGNTIYF

v_gene: TRBV5-4
d_gene: TRBD1
j_gene: TRBJ1-6
CDR3aa: CASSLADGTGRANSPLHF

v_gene: TRBV16
d_gene: .
j_gene: TRBJ1-1
CDR3aa: CASSQLRGTEAFF

v_gene: TRBV27
d_gene: .
j_gene: TRBJ2-5
CDR3aa: CASRRRRDGGETQYF

v_gene: TRBV7-2
d_gene: TRBD1
j_gene: TRBJ2-5
CDR3aa: CASSKDGTGATLRTQYF

v_gene: TRBV27
d_gene: .
j_gene: TRBJ1-2
CDR3aa: CASSLKMNVANYGYTF

v_gene: TRBV5-1
d_gene: .
j_gene: TRBJ2-1
CDR3aa: CASRADIYNEQFF

v_gene: TRBV5-4
d_gene: .
j_gene: TRBJ1-1
CDR3aa: CASSRGTPEAFF

v_gene: TRBV5-1
d_gene: TRBD1
j_gene: TRBJ1-6
CDR3aa: CASSPGVGQGSSPLHF

v_gene: TRBV14
d_gene: TRBD2
j_gene: TRBJ2-1
CDR3aa: CASSRASGIVHNEQFF

v_gene: TRBV18
d_gene: .
j_gene: TRBJ2-1
CDR3aa: CASSPSTSRLQGNEQFF

v_gene: TRBV5-1
d_gene: .
j_gene: TRBJ2-5
CDR3aa: CASSGGDILETQYF

v_gene: TRBV7-2
d_gene: .
j_gene: TRBJ2-3
CDR3aa: CASSLSWAFTDTQYF

v_gene: TRBV30
d_gene: .
j_gene: TRBJ2-1
CDR3aa: CAWSQSSYNEQFF

v_gene: TRBV10-1
d_gene: .
j_gene: TRBJ2-7
CDR3aa: CASSEANKRGSYEQYF

v_gene: TRBV4-2
d_gene: TRBD2
j_gene: TRBJ2-3
CDR3aa: CASSQDPGLAGGQSRVDTQYF

v_gene: TRBV7-9
d_gene: .
j_gene: TRBJ1-2
CDR3aa: CASSAHGLTNYGYTF

v_gene: TRBV19
d_gene: .
j_gene: TRBJ2-5
CDR3aa: CASAGDGKETQYF

v_gene: TRBV6-6
d_gene: .
j_gene: TRBJ2-7
CDR3aa: CASSLDSKWQYF

v_gene: TRBV7-2
d_gene: .
j_gene: TRBJ1-2
CDR3aa: CASSLEPGGAYGYTF

v_gene: TRBV28
d_gene: .
j_gene: TRBJ1-5
CDR3aa: CASVIGSGWNQPQHF

v_gene: TRBV9
d_gene: .
j_gene: TRBJ2-5
CDR3aa: CASSEGLQGRETQYF

v_gene: TRBV5-4
d_gene: TRBD1
j_gene: TRBJ1-1
CDR3aa: CASSLGQGGNTEAFF

v_gene: TRBV28
d_gene: .
j_gene: TRBJ1-2
CDR3aa: CASSEFYGYTF

v_gene: TRBV6-6
d_gene: TRBD1
j_gene: TRBJ2-3
CDR3aa: CASRRKTGADTQYF

v_gene: TRBV11-2
d_gene: .
j_gene: TRBJ2-3
CDR3aa: CASSNTMTQLADTQYF

v_gene: TRBV29-1
d_gene: .
j_gene: TRBJ2-7
CDR3aa: CSARQEYEQYF

v_gene: TRBV10-2
d_gene: .
j_gene: TRBJ2-5
CDR3aa: CASSESKGAPQETQYF

v_gene: TRBV18
d_gene: TRBD1
j_gene: TRBJ1-5
CDR3aa: CASSQQGGNQPQHF

v_gene: TRBV6-6
d_gene: TRBD1
j_gene: TRBJ1-1
CDR3aa: CASSYRGLSTEAFF

v_gene: TRBV7-2
d_gene: .
j_gene: TRBJ2-1
CDR3aa: CATSAGPPYNEQFF

v_gene: TRBV7-9
d_gene: TRBD1
j_gene: TRBJ2-7
CDR3aa: CASSKKTGGTTSYEQYF

v_gene: TRBV21-1
d_gene: .
j_gene: TRBJ2-3
CDR3aa: CASSNWPSGLADTQYF

v_gene: TRBV7-2
d_gene: .
j_gene: TRBJ2-2
CDR3aa: CASSLGWAGTELFF

v_gene: TRBV29-1
d_gene: .
j_gene: TRBJ1-2
CDR3aa: CSVDVGYGYTF

v_gene: TRBV9
d_gene: .
j_gene: TRBJ1-2
CDR3aa: CASSINHGYTF

v_gene: TRBV5-1
d_gene: TRBD2
j_gene: TRBJ2-2
CDR3aa: CASGIGTSGAGELFF

v_gene: TRBV4-1
d_gene: TRBD1
j_gene: TRBJ2-5
CDR3aa: CASSQGTGIKVETQYF

v_gene: TRBV4-3
d_gene: TRBD2
j_gene: TRBJ2-2
CDR3aa: CASSQAPVGSGSHTGELFF

v_gene: TRBV28
d_gene: TRBD1
j_gene: TRBJ1-5
CDR3aa: CASSVGGTGYQPQHF

v_gene: TRBV6-5
d_gene: TRBD2
j_gene: TRBJ2-7
CDR3aa: CASSYSGLAGAYEQYF

v_gene: TRBV10-3
d_gene: .
j_gene: TRBJ2-1
CDR3aa: CAISLDTPNEQFF

v_gene: TRBV7-2
d_gene: TRBD2
j_gene: TRBJ2-1
CDR3aa: CASSRTSGGPEQFF

v_gene: TRBV30
d_gene: .
j_gene: TRBJ2-2
CDR3aa: CAQYGSYTGELFF